The rows below give T cell receptor beta chains drawn from one sample of a study of T cells in Graves' hyperthyroidism and ophthalmopathy. TCRdb reprocessed the multiplex PCR reads via MiXCR and lists one record per CDR3 protein. This table has around 280,000 distinct CDR3 sequences, roughly an eighth appearing once. Material: blood. These receptors originate from a woman aged 35 to 49 with Graves' hyperthyroidism. The CDR3 runs from the conserved cysteine through the conserved F or W. Each record gives: V gene, J gene, clone size, D gene, CDR3 length, CDR3 DNA, CDR3 protein. D genes are given only for firm matches. Clone size is stated in some rows and not others, as once, few, many or a class when expanded.

v_gene: TRBV15; j_gene: TRBJ1-3; abundance: -; d_gene: -; len: 14; CDR3nt: TGTGCCACCAGCAGAGGAGGGTCGGGAAACACCATATATTTT; CDR3aa: CATSRGGSGNTIYF
v_gene: TRBV6-1; j_gene: TRBJ1-5; abundance: many; d_gene: -; len: 13; CDR3nt: TGTGCCAGCAGTGCAGGGTTCGATCAGCCCCAGCATTTT; CDR3aa: CASSAGFDQPQHF
v_gene: TRBV2; j_gene: TRBJ2-7; abundance: many; d_gene: -; len: 12; CDR3nt: TGTGCCAGCAAAGGGTATTCCTACGAGCAGTACTTC; CDR3aa: CASKGYSYEQYF
v_gene: TRBV6-1; j_gene: TRBJ1-1; abundance: many; d_gene: TRBD1; len: 15; CDR3nt: TGTGCCAGCAGTCAACGACAGGGAGGGGGCACTGAAGCTTTCTTT; CDR3aa: CASSQRQGGGTEAFF
v_gene: TRBV5-1; j_gene: TRBJ2-7; abundance: few; d_gene: TRBD2; len: 19; CDR3nt: TGCGCCAGCATCGATATGGTCCCCACTAGCGGAGTTCCCCCCTACGAGCAGTACTTC; CDR3aa: CASIDMVPTSGVPPYEQYF
v_gene: TRBV9; j_gene: TRBJ1-6; abundance: many; d_gene: -; len: 19; CDR3nt: TGTGCCAGCAGCGCGGAGGACGGCAGAGCCCCCAGACATAATTCACCCCTCCACTTT; CDR3aa: CASSAEDGRAPRHNSPLHF
v_gene: TRBV19; j_gene: TRBJ1-5; abundance: many; d_gene: TRBD1; len: 14; CDR3nt: TGTGCCAGTAACGACAGGGGAAACAATCAGCCCCAGCATTTT; CDR3aa: CASNDRGNNQPQHF
v_gene: TRBV27; j_gene: TRBJ1-2; abundance: many; d_gene: TRBD1; len: 13; CDR3nt: TGTGCCAGCAGTCGACAGGGAAGAAGGGGCTACACCTTC; CDR3aa: CASSRQGRRGYTF
v_gene: TRBV3-1; j_gene: TRBJ1-6; abundance: few; d_gene: -; len: 14; CDR3nt: TGTGCCAGCAGCCAAAGCTGGTCCAATTCACCCCTCCACTTT; CDR3aa: CASSQSWSNSPLHF
v_gene: TRBV2; j_gene: TRBJ2-7; abundance: many; d_gene: TRBD2; len: 15; CDR3nt: TGTGCCAGCAGTCAAGGACTAGCGGGAGGCCCCGAGCAGTACTTC; CDR3aa: CASSQGLAGGPEQYF
v_gene: TRBV15; j_gene: TRBJ1-2; abundance: -; d_gene: -; len: 15; CDR3nt: TGTGCCACCAGCAGAGATCTGGGCACCAGCTATGGCTACACCTTC; CDR3aa: CATSRDLGTSYGYTF
v_gene: TRBV6-4; j_gene: TRBJ2-1; abundance: -; d_gene: -; len: 13; CDR3nt: TGTGCCAGCGCCCGGACGGTTAACAATGAGCAGTTCTTC; CDR3aa: CASARTVNNEQFF
v_gene: TRBV28; j_gene: TRBJ2-1; abundance: many; d_gene: TRBD2; len: 16; CDR3nt: TGTGCCAGCAGTTCCCTTGGTAGCGGGAGTGTCAATGAGCAGTTCTTC; CDR3aa: CASSSLGSGSVNEQFF
v_gene: TRBV5-6; j_gene: TRBJ2-7; abundance: once; d_gene: -; len: 13; CDR3nt: TGTGCCAGCAGCAAGGACAGTGCCTACGAGCAGTACTTC; CDR3aa: CASSKDSAYEQYF
v_gene: TRBV12-3/TRBV12-4; j_gene: TRBJ2-4; abundance: many; d_gene: -; len: 11; CDR3nt: TGTGCCAGTTTAGGGAGCGCCATTCAGTACTTC; CDR3aa: CASLGSAIQYF
v_gene: TRBV20-1; j_gene: TRBJ1-2; abundance: many; d_gene: -; len: 11; CDR3nt: TGCAGTGCTAGTGACCATTATGGCTACACCTTC; CDR3aa: CSASDHYGYTF
v_gene: TRBV19; j_gene: TRBJ1-4; abundance: -; d_gene: -; len: 15; CDR3nt: TGTGCCAGTAGAGAGACAGCCGACTTTAATGAAAAACTGTTTTTT; CDR3aa: CASRETADFNEKLFF
v_gene: TRBV29-1; j_gene: TRBJ1-2; abundance: many; d_gene: TRBD1; len: 13; CDR3nt: TGCAGCGTTGTTGCAGGGGGTGACTATGGCTACACCTTC; CDR3aa: CSVVAGGDYGYTF
v_gene: TRBV2; j_gene: TRBJ1-4; abundance: many; d_gene: -; len: 13; CDR3nt: TGTGCCAGCTGCAGGGAGGGTGGTGAAAAACTGTTTTTT; CDR3aa: CASCREGGEKLFF
v_gene: TRBV18; j_gene: TRBJ2-3; abundance: few; d_gene: TRBD1; len: 15; CDR3nt: TGTGCCAGCTCACCCGGGACAGGGATCCCAGATACGCAGTATTTT; CDR3aa: CASSPGTGIPDTQYF
v_gene: TRBV6-4; j_gene: TRBJ2-7; abundance: -; d_gene: -; len: 12; CDR3nt: TGTGCCAAGCCTAAAGTCGCCTACGAGCAGTACTTC; CDR3aa: CAKPKVAYEQYF
v_gene: TRBV5-5; j_gene: TRBJ2-5; abundance: few; d_gene: TRBD1; len: 14; CDR3nt: TGTGCCAGCAGCCCATGGGACAGGCCAGAGACCCAGTACTTC; CDR3aa: CASSPWDRPETQYF
v_gene: TRBV19; j_gene: TRBJ1-5; abundance: -; d_gene: -; len: 12; CDR3nt: TGTGCCAGTAGGGCTGGGAATCAGCCCCAGCATTTT; CDR3aa: CASRAGNQPQHF
v_gene: TRBV11-2; j_gene: TRBJ2-5; abundance: -; d_gene: TRBD1; len: 14; CDR3nt: TGTGCCAGCAGCACGACAGGGGGGCAAGAGACCCAGTACTTC; CDR3aa: CASSTTGGQETQYF
v_gene: TRBV20-1; j_gene: TRBJ2-1; abundance: many; d_gene: TRBD2; len: 13; CDR3nt: TGCAGTGGGACTAGCGGGAGATACAATGAGCAGTTCTTC; CDR3aa: CSGTSGRYNEQFF
v_gene: TRBV2; j_gene: TRBJ1-2; abundance: -; d_gene: -; len: 14; CDR3nt: TGTGCCAGCAGTGAAGCGCGGCCAACTGGCGGCTACACCTTC; CDR3aa: CASSEARPTGGYTF
v_gene: TRBV3-1; j_gene: TRBJ1-2; abundance: many; d_gene: -; len: 15; CDR3nt: TGTGCCAGCAGCCGTCGTGCAGGGCCCGACTATGGCTACACCTTC; CDR3aa: CASSRRAGPDYGYTF
v_gene: TRBV18; j_gene: TRBJ2-7; abundance: many; d_gene: -; len: 14; CDR3nt: TGTGCCAGCTCACCAGTGGCAGGGCCCTACGAGCAGTACTTC; CDR3aa: CASSPVAGPYEQYF